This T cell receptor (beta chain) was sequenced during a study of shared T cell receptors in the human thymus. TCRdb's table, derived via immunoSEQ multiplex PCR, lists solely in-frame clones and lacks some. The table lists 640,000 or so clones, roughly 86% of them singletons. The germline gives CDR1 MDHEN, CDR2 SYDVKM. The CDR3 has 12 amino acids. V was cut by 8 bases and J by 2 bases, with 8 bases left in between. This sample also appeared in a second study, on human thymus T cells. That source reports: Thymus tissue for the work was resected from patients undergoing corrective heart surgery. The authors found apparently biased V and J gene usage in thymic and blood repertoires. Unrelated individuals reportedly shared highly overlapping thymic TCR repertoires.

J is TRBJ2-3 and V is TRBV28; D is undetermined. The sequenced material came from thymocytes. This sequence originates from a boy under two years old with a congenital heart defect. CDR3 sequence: CASRDNTDTQYF. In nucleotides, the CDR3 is TGTGCCAGCCGCGACAACACAGATACGCAGTATTTT.